The rows below give T cell receptor beta chains drawn from one sample of a study of graft-versus-host responses after intestinal transplantation. Here immunoSEQ multiplex PCR was the method, and the copy in TCRdb shows in-frame clones only, minus some. The sample records 15,000 to 20,000 clones, about 38% being singletons. Sample: alloreactive CD8+ T cells from a mixed lymphocyte reaction culture, taken before intestinal transplant. The receptors derive from a human patient who received an intestinal transplant. Each CDR3 is given with its conserved first and last residue. Fields, in order: CDR3 length, clone size, V gene, D gene, J gene, CDR3 protein, CDR3 DNA. The D gene is left open where the match is weak. Some rows mark clone size as missing; the rest say once, few, many or name a class of expanded clone.

>11|-|TRBV6-5|TRBD1|TRBJ2-7
CASIGTVEQYF
TGTGCCAGCATAGGGACAGTCGAGCAGTACTTC
>11|once|TRBV6-5|-|TRBJ2-7
CASSWGLEQYF
TGTGCCAGCAGTTGGGGGCTCGAGCAGTACTTC
>16|few|TRBV4-1|-|TRBJ2-1
CASSQVPSLAANEQFF
TGCGCCAGCAGCCAAGTTCCTTCCCTAGCAGCTAATGAGCAGTTCTTC
>12|-|TRBV7-6|-|TRBJ1-1
CASSPVGTEAFF
TGTGCCAGCAGTCCGGTGGGTACTGAAGCTTTCTTT
>15|once|TRBV7-3|-|TRBJ2-1
CASSWLADTYNEQFF
TGTGCCAGCAGCTGGCTGGCGGATACCTACAATGAGCAGTTCTTC
>12|medium-sized|TRBV5-1|-|TRBJ2-7
CASSLLGVEQYF
TGCGCCAGCAGCTTGTTGGGGGTCGAGCAGTACTTC
>15|once|TRBV12-1|-|TRBJ2-7
CASSFVGGTHYEQYF
TGTGCCAGCAGCTTTGTAGGCGGGACTCACTACGAGCAGTACTTC
>14|few|TRBV5-5|-|TRBJ2-7
CASSQGQTDYEQYF
TGCGCCAGCAGCCAAGGACAGACTGATTACGAGCAGTACTTC
>13|few|TRBV9|-|TRBJ2-3
CASSVRNADTQYF
TGTGCCAGCAGCGTAAGAAATGCGGATACGCAGTATTTT
>16|-|TRBV4-1|-|TRBJ2-1
CASSQDLANSYNEQFF
TGCGCCAGCAGCCAAGATTTAGCCAACTCCTACAATGAGCAGTTCTTC
>15|few|TRBV2|TRBD1|TRBJ2-1
CASTRTGSNGNEQFF
TGTGCCAGCACCCGGACAGGGTCTAACGGCAATGAGCAGTTCTTC
>14|few|TRBV7-9|-|TRBJ2-1
CASSLEGTYNEQFF
TGTGCCAGCAGCCTGGAGGGTACGTACAATGAGCAGTTCTTC
>13|-|TRBV18|-|TRBJ2-7
CASSPSPPLEQYF
TGTGCCAGCTCACCATCCCCCCCTCTGGAGCAGTACTTC
>17|few|TRBV5-1|-|TRBJ2-3
CASSPYGTKSSTDTQYF
TGCGCCAGCAGCCCATACGGGACGAAAAGTAGCACAGATACGCAGTATTTT
>17|-|TRBV7-2|TRBD1|TRBJ1-5
CASSLPTGSYSNQPQHF
TGTGCCAGCAGCTTACCGACAGGGTCCTATAGCAATCAGCCCCAGCATTTT
>16|few|TRBV7-8|-|TRBJ2-5
CASSLDLGTLGETQYF
TGTGCCAGCAGCTTAGATTTGGGGACTCTGGGGGAGACCCAGTACTTC
>16|-|TRBV5-8|TRBD2|TRBJ2-7
CASSFDPSGISYEQYF
TGTGCCAGCAGCTTTGACCCAAGCGGGATCTCCTACGAGCAGTACTTC
>13|medium-sized|TRBV7-6|-|TRBJ2-7
CASSLALAYEQYF
TGTGCCAGCAGCTTAGCGCTAGCCTACGAGCAGTACTTC
>12|few|TRBV11-1|-|TRBJ2-1
CASSQDYNEQFF
TGTGCCAGCAGTCAAGACTACAATGAGCAGTTCTTC
>14|-|TRBV5-6|-|TRBJ1-1
CASSLELDGAEAFF
TGTGCCAGCAGCTTGGAGCTCGACGGGGCTGAAGCTTTCTTT
>16|-|TRBV27|TRBD2|TRBJ2-1
CASSLWGGSSYNEQFF
TGTGCCAGCAGTTTATGGGGCGGGAGCTCCTACAATGAGCAGTTCTTC
>13|-|TRBV10-3|TRBD1|TRBJ1-2
CAISPGGHYGYTF
TGTGCCATCAGTCCAGGGGGCCACTATGGCTACACCTTC
>16|-|TRBV7-2|TRBD1|TRBJ2-7
CASSGRDRETTYEQYF
TGTGCCAGCAGCGGCCGGGACAGGGAGACAACCTACGAGCAGTACTTC
>13|once|TRBV4-3|-|TRBJ2-1
CASSRTSVNEQFF
TGCGCCAGCAGCCGGACTTCCGTCAATGAGCAGTTCTTC
>13|once|TRBV27|TRBD2|TRBJ2-7
CASSTGTTYEQYF
TGTGCCAGCAGTACCGGGACTACCTACGAGCAGTACTTC
>14|few|TRBV6-5|-|TRBJ1-2
CASRGSGSIYGYTF
TGTGCCAGCAGGGGCTCAGGTTCCATCTATGGCTACACCTTC
>15|-|TRBV5-4|-|TRBJ2-7
CASSLTEAGWYEQYF
TGTGCCAGCAGCTTGACAGAGGCAGGGTGGTACGAGCAGTACTTC